The TCR beta chain under discussion was sequenced for a study of T cell responses to AZD1222 COVID-19 vaccine. Study findings and constraints: Baseline serostatus was positive in only five to seven AZD1222 recipients. Increased Spike-specific TCR breadth and depth were observed after two AZD1222 doses. Donors in the cohort were predominantly white British and more often female, and clonal diversity was possibly underestimated.

The data were produced by immunoSEQ multiplex PCR, yet TCRdb's version contains in-frame clones alone and is incomplete. The sample shows 63,000 or so clones, 65% to 90% of them seen only once. Comment on this clone: Its antigen remains unknown.

The CDR3 runs to 15 residues. The V and J ends lost 3 bases and 2 bases, in that order; junction bases with no gene match: 4. Germline values: CDR1 MGHDK, CDR2 SYGVNS. The receptor comes from an adult in good health. J is TRBJ2-3 and V is TRBV25-1; TRBD2 matches at 8 bases. The starting material was peripheral blood, obtained on day 0 of AZD1222 vaccination. As DNA, the CDR3 is TGTGCCAGCAGTGAGAGTAGCGGGAACACAGATACGCAGTATTTT. Its translation is CASSESSGNTDTQYF.